Shown below are 28 T cell receptor beta chains from a single sample sequenced in a study of tumor-infiltrating lymphocytes in localized non-small cell lung cancer. Sequencing used immunoSEQ multiplex PCR; TCRdb keeps in-frame clones, though not all of them. The sample has about 14,000 clones, 81% seen once. The sequencing input was lung tumor tissue. All receptors come from a human donor with non-small cell lung cancer.

The J gene is TRBJ2-7, the V gene TRBV7-9; D is ambiguous. This CDR3 has 16 amino acids. Trimming cost V 5 bases and J 4 bases, with 21 bases left between them. Germline assignment: CDR1 SEHNR and CDR2 FQNEAQ (reference sequence). The chain's CDR3 is CASSTARSRMVYEQYF. Written as DNA, the CDR3 is TGTGCCAGCAGCACAGCACGATCCCGGATGGTATACGAGCAGTACTTC.

The rearrangement links TRBV4-2 to TRBJ2-1; 15 nucleotides agree with TRBD2. Losses at the gene ends were 4 bases for V and 4 bases for J; bases not matched to a gene: 14. The CDR3 runs to 20 residues. Germline CDR1 and CDR2: LGHNA and YNFKEQ. DNA for the CDR3: TGTGCCAGCAGCCCCCCGGGGGGGACTAGCGGGAGGTTTGGGTACAATGAGCAGTTCTTC. It yields the protein CASSPPGGTSGRFGYNEQFF.

J is TRBJ2-5 and V is TRBV5-5; 12 bases fit TRBD2. The CDR3 contains 16 residues. Germline V gene lookup returns CDR1 SGHKS and CDR2 YYEKEE (reference sequence). Trimming at V came to 0 bases and at J to 5 bases, leaving 5 bases not matched to a gene. The CDR3 DNA follows: TGTGCCAGCAGCTTGGAGCTAGCGGGAGGGCGGGAGACCCAGTACTTC. Translated, it gives CASSLELAGGRETQYF. The full variable domain, completed using reference TRBV5-5 and TRBJ2-5, is DAGVTQSPTHLIKTRGQQVTLRCSPISGHKSVSWYQQVLGQGPQFIFQYYEKEERGRGNFPDRFSARQFPNYSSELNVNALLLGDSALYLCASSLELAGGRETQYFGPGTRLLVL.

The chain uses TRBV18 and TRBJ1-2; D unclear. The CDR3 runs 12 residues. Germline CDR1 KGHSH, CDR2 LQKENI. The V end was cut by 4 bases, the J end by 2 bases, with 5 bases between. CDR3 sequence (DNA): TGTGCCAGCTCACGGCAGAACTATGGCTACACCTTC. Residues: CASSRQNYGYTF. Full variable domain (outside the CDR3, taken from reference TRBV18 and TRBJ1-2): NAGVMQNPRHLVRRRGQEARLRCSPMKGHSHVYWYRQLPEEGLKFMVYLQKENIIDESGMPKERFSAEFPKEGPSILRIQQVVRGDSAAYFCASSRQNYGYTFGSGTRLTVV.

The rearrangement links TRBV7-2 to TRBJ2-1, with TRBD1 matching 8 bases. CDR1 and CDR2 from the germline V gene are SGHTA and FQGNSA. J was trimmed by 8 bases and V by 1 base; bases with no gene match: 7. This CDR3 contains 15 residues. This CDR3 is CASSLDQGAFDEQFF. CDR3 coding DNA: TGTGCCAGCAGCTTAGACCAGGGGGCTTTCGATGAGCAGTTCTTC.

The chain is built from TRBV9 and TRBJ2-2; D may be TRBD2 (6 bases). CDR1 is SGDLS and CDR2 is YYNGEE in the germline V gene. The CDR3 runs 14 residues. V shed 0 bases and J shed 8 bases, with 11 bases lying between them. For the CDR3, the DNA is TGTGCCAGCAGCGTAGTACCCGCGGGAGGGGAGCTGTTTTTT. It is translated as CASSVVPAGGELFF.

The rearrangement links TRBV9 to TRBJ1-4; D might be TRBD1 (5 bases). The V gene's germline CDR1 is SGDLS and CDR2 YYNGEE. The CDR3 covers 15 residues. V lost 4 bases and J lost 3, with 13 bases in between. In nucleotides, the CDR3 is TGTGCCAGCAGCCCTCGGGGGGTTTCTAATGAAAAACTGTTTTTT. The encoded protein is CASSPRGVSNEKLFF.

The rearrangement uses TRBV7-9 and TRBJ2-1, with 12 bases aligning to TRBD2. The CDR3 consists of 15 residues. Germline loops: CDR1 SEHNR, CDR2 FQNEAQ (reference sequence). The junction had 5 bases not matched to a gene; V was cut back by 4 bases and J by 7 bases. CDR3 protein: CASSSRLAGDNEQFF. The CDR3 nucleotides are TGTGCCAGCAGCTCGAGACTAGCGGGAGATAATGAGCAGTTCTTC.

J is TRBJ1-5 and V is TRBV6-6; 8 bases are a match to TRBD1. The CDR3 has 14 amino acids. V was clipped by 5 bases and J by 7 bases; unmatched bases: 7. Germline CDR1 is MNHNY and CDR2 is SVGAGI (reference sequence). Here the CDR3 reads CASSRTGSEQPQHF. The CDR3 DNA follows: TGTGCCAGCAGTAGGACAGGGTCCGAGCAGCCCCAGCATTTT.

The chain employs TRBV18 and TRBJ1-2; 9 positions agree with TRBD1. CDR1 is KGHSH, CDR2 LQKENI, per germline. The CDR3 contains 14 residues. Germline trimming cut 6 bases from V and 7 bases from J; bases unmatched to any gene: 9. CDR3 coding DNA: TGTGCCAGCTCGCCCGGGACAGGGTCGTTTGGCTACACCTTC. This codes for CASSPGTGSFGYTF.

V and J are TRBV27 and TRBJ1-4; the D is unclear. Germline CDR1 MNHEY, CDR2 SMNVEV (reference sequence). Deletions cut 5 bases from V and 3 bases from J, with 13 bases between. The CDR3 has 15 amino acids. Here the CDR3 DNA reads TGTGCCAGCAGTCCCACAGCTGCACCTAATGAAAAACTGTTTTTT. It specifies CASSPTAAPNEKLFF.

The chain joins TRBV5-4 to TRBJ2-1; perhaps TRBD2 as D (6 bases). The V and J ends lost 4 bases and 0 bases respectively, with 14 bases between them. Germline CDR1 and CDR2: SGHNT and YYREEE (reference sequence). CDR3 length: 16 amino acids. DNA for the CDR3: TGTGCCAGCAGCGTGGACTATTCAAGCTCCTACAATGAGCAGTTCTTC. Protein sequence: CASSVDYSSSYNEQFF. Full variable domain (missing parts from reference TRBV5-4 and TRBJ2-1): ETGVTQSPTHLIKTRGQQVTLRCSSQSGHNTVSWYQQALGQGPQFIFQYYREEENGRGNFPPRFSGLQFPNYSSELNVNALELDDSALYLCASSVDYSSSYNEQFFGPGTRLTVL.

The chain uses TRBV6-1 and TRBJ1-6, with 8 bases aligning to TRBD1. The CDR3 runs to 15 residues. CDR1 is MNHNS, CDR2 SASEGT, per germline. V shed 2 bases, J shed 6 bases, and the junction held 3 bases outside the gene matches. The CDR3 protein is CASSETTGVNSPLHF. The DNA for the CDR3 is TGTGCCAGCAGTGAAACGACAGGGGTTAATTCACCCCTCCACTTT.

This clone came up a few times. V gene TRBV27 combines with J gene TRBJ2-3; 15 bases are a match to TRBD2. The CDR3 has 21 amino acids. Germline values: CDR1 MNHEY, CDR2 SMNVEV (reference sequence). V was pared by 10 bases and J by 3 bases, with 23 bases of the junction left unmatched. CDR3 nucleotide sequence: TGTGCCACCAACCTGGGGATACCGGGACTAGCGGGAGGCAGGAGGACAGATACGCAGTATTTT. This codes for CATNLGIPGLAGGRRTDTQYF.

This chain uses TRBV9 with TRBJ2-3; D may correspond to TRBD1 or TRBD2 (6 bases each). The germline V gene encodes CDR1 SGDLS and CDR2 YYNGEE. The V end lost 4 bases, the J end lost 5 bases, and 17 bases lay between the germline ends. This CDR3 region has 15 residues. The CDR3 coding sequence is TGTGCCAGCAGCACAGACGGCGGAGGGGGAGATACGCAGTATTTT. Its protein is CASSTDGGGGDTQYF.

J is TRBJ2-2 and V is TRBV19; tentative D call: TRBD2 (5 bases). The CDR3 is 14 residues long. Trimming took off 2 bases at V and 6 bases at J, with 10 bases between the two ends. Germline V gene lookup returns CDR1 LNHDA and CDR2 SQIVND (reference sequence). The CDR3, as DNA: TGTGCCAGTAGTATACCCCGGACTTCCGGGGAGCTGTTTTTT. Translated, it gives CASSIPRTSGELFF.

The V call is TRBV19, the J call TRBJ1-4; TRBD1 aligns across 8 bases. The junction had 8 bases not matched to a gene; V was cut back by 6 bases and J by 8 bases. This CDR3 is built from 14 residues. CDR1 and CDR2 (germline): LNHDA, SQIVND (reference sequence). The CDR3, as DNA: TGTGCCAGTAGCCAGGGGGCTCTTTCGGAAAAACTGTTTTTT. Its translation is CASSQGALSEKLFF.

This clone came up a few times. The chain couples TRBV10-1 to TRBJ1-4; D unclear. Germline CDR1 WNHNN, CDR2 SYGVQD (reference sequence). CDR3 length: 14 residues. V lost 1 base to trimming and J lost 10 bases, with 13 bases between them. CDR3 region: CASSEYYGVGKLFF. Written as DNA, the CDR3 is TGCGCCAGCAGTGAGTACTATGGGGTGGGAAAACTGTTTTTT.

This clone was observed a few times. This chain joins TRBV27 and TRBJ2-3; unclear D gene. V was trimmed by 0 bases and J by 0 bases, leaving 1 base between them. Germline V gives CDR1 MNHEY, CDR2 SMNVEV (reference sequence). The CDR3 runs 13 residues. CDR3: CASSLSSTDTQYF. The CDR3 nucleotides read TGTGCCAGCAGTTTATCCAGCACAGATACGCAGTATTTT.

The chain employs TRBV2 and TRBJ1-2; D remains unclear. CDR3 size: 12 residues. V was pared by 6 bases and J by 0 bases, with 5 bases between. Germline CDR1 is SNHLY and CDR2 is FYNNEI. This chain's CDR3 is CASRLANYGYTF. In DNA form, the CDR3 reads TGTGCCAGCAGATTAGCTAACTATGGCTACACCTTC.

The chain carries TRBV2 and TRBJ2-1, with 7 bases aligning to TRBD1. J was trimmed by 3 bases and V by 3 bases; bases with no gene match: 2. This CDR3 has 14 amino acids. The germline CDR1 and CDR2 sequences are SNHLY and FYNNEI. The CDR3 region is CASSDQGDYNEQFF. CDR3 sequence (DNA): TGTGCCAGCAGTGACCAGGGGGACTACAATGAGCAGTTCTTC.

This chain joins TRBV18 and TRBJ2-5, with TRBD1 identical over 7 bases. CDR3 length equals 12 residues. Germline CDR1 and CDR2: KGHSH and LQKENI. Trimming took 4 bases from V and 5 from J; bases not matched to a gene: 1. DNA of the CDR3: TGTGCCAGCTCACTACAGGGGGAGACCCAGTACTTC. Its protein is CASSLQGETQYF.

A few counts support this clone. Other nucleotide sequences from this sample produce the same CDR3. The chain recombines TRBV14 with TRBJ2-7; 8 positions match TRBD1. Germline loops: CDR1 SGHDN, CDR2 FVKESK. This CDR3 spans 14 amino acids. V lost 1 base and J lost 3; bases outside the gene matches: 2. The CDR3 here is CASSQGTGYYEQYF. The CDR3 DNA sequence: TGTGCCAGCAGCCAAGGGACAGGGTACTACGAGCAGTACTTC.

The chain has TRBV2 and TRBJ2-7; weak D call: TRBD1 (6 bases). Germline lookup yields CDR1 SNHLY and CDR2 FYNNEI. The CDR3 has 12 residues. The V end lost 11 bases, the J end lost 4 bases, and 15 bases lay between the germline ends. The CDR3 bases are TGTGCCTCGAAACGGGACAAGTACGAGCAGTACTTC. Amino acids: CASKRDKYEQYF. Filled out from reference TRBV2 and TRBJ2-7, the complete variable domain reads EPEVTQTPSHQVTQMGQEVILRCVPISNHLYFYWYRQILGQKVEFLVSFYNNEISEKSEIFDDQFSVERPDGSNFTLKIRSTKLEDSAMYFCASKRDKYEQYFGPGTRLTVT.

The V call is TRBV5-6, the J call TRBJ1-2, with a possible D match to TRBD1 (6 bases). The CDR3 loop spans 14 amino acids. The V gene's germline CDR1 is SGHDT and CDR2 YYEEEE. V lost 5 bases and J lost 8, with 19 bases in between. For the CDR3, the DNA is TGTGCCAGCAGTTTTAGGGGGTCCCCGGAAGGCTACACCTTC. It encodes CASSFRGSPEGYTF.

V and J are TRBV11-3 and TRBJ1-1; no reliable D call. V lost 5 bases and J lost 1, with 8 bases in between. The CDR3 runs to 13 residues. Germline CDR1 SGHNT, CDR2 YENEEA. The CDR3 region is CASSPSENTEAFF. The CDR3 DNA sequence: TGTGCCAGCAGCCCTTCCGAGAACACTGAAGCTTTCTTT.

The rearrangement joins TRBV28 to TRBJ1-2; TRBD1 might be the D (5 bases). The CDR3 totals 12 residues. V shed 5 bases and J shed 6 bases, with 10 bases lying between them. Germline V gene sequence: CDR1 MDHEN, CDR2 SYDVKM. CDR3 region: CASSMTVNGYTF. CDR3 sequence (DNA): TGTGCCAGCAGTATGACAGTTAATGGCTACACCTTC.

The CDR3 sequence is CASSIQGFTEAFF. The CDR3 nucleotides read TGTGCCAGCAGTATACAGGGGTTCACTGAAGCTTTCTTT. The J gene is TRBJ1-1, the V gene TRBV6-5; 7 bases map to TRBD1. In germline, CDR1 is MNHEY, CDR2 SVGAGI. There are 13 residues in the CDR3. V was pared by 5 bases and J by 4 bases, with 4 bases of the junction left unmatched.